These T cell receptor beta chains were read from a single sample in a study of T cells in Graves' hyperthyroidism and ophthalmopathy. TCRdb recomputed calls from the multiplex PCR reads with MiXCR, one row per CDR3 protein. The data show about 270,000 distinct CDR3 sequences, roughly 22% seen once. Sequenced sample: blood. These receptors were collected from a man in his thirties or forties with Graves' ophthalmopathy. Each CDR3 is given with its conserved first and last residue. Each record gives: CDR3 protein, CDR3 DNA, J gene, V gene, clone size, D gene. The D gene is left open where the match is weak. For some rows the clone size is stated as once, few or many, or as a class when expanded; others skip it.

CSATGSRVDTQYF	TGCAGTGCTACCGGGAGTCGAGTAGATACGCAGTATTTT	TRBJ2-3	TRBV20-1	many	-
CSAPTSGAYNEQFF	TGCAGTGCTCCGACTAGCGGTGCCTACAATGAGCAGTTCTTC	TRBJ2-1	TRBV20-1	few	TRBD2
CARAAPVEGANVLTF	TGTGCCAGGGCAGCGCCTGTGGAGGGGGCCAACGTCCTGACTTTC	TRBJ2-6	TRBV2	many	-
CASSPTPGQGYGTEAFF	TGTGCCAGCAGTCCAACCCCGGGACAGGGGTATGGGACTGAAGCTTTCTTT	TRBJ1-1	TRBV7-6	-	TRBD1
CASSGRETGGPYEQYF	TGTGCCAGCAGCGGCCGGGAAACGGGAGGCCCCTACGAGCAGTACTTC	TRBJ2-7	TRBV9	-	TRBD2
CASSGDRPTYGYTF	TGTGCCAGCAGCGGGGACAGGCCTACGTATGGCTACACCTTC	TRBJ1-2	TRBV2	many	TRBD1
CASYRAGRGYGYTF	TGTGCCAGCTACCGGGCGGGGAGAGGGTATGGCTACACCTTC	TRBJ1-2	TRBV6-1	many	-
CASSWKDGIDGTGELFF	TGCGCCAGCAGCTGGAAGGACGGGATTGACGGCACCGGGGAGCTGTTTTTT	TRBJ2-2	TRBV5-1	-	-
CASSGGGREANEKLFF	TGTGCCAGCAGCGGAGGGGGACGGGAGGCTAATGAAAAACTGTTTTTT	TRBJ1-4	TRBV9	few	-
CATFQQGRSYTF	TGTGCCACCTTCCAACAGGGACGTAGCTACACCTTC	TRBJ1-2	TRBV10-3	-	-
CASQFSGRAPRSSYEQYF	TGTGCCAGCCAATTTAGCGGGAGGGCCCCTCGGAGCTCCTACGAGCAGTACTTC	TRBJ2-7	TRBV27	-	TRBD2
CASQDSNRGNQPQHF	TGTGCCAGCCAGGACAGCAATCGGGGCAATCAGCCCCAGCATTTT	TRBJ1-5	TRBV6-2/TRBV6-3	-	-
CSVEDLESGGAFF	TGCAGCGTTGAAGATTTGGAGAGTGGAGGAGCTTTCTTT	TRBJ1-1	TRBV29-1	-	-
CASSQGISQYF	TGTGCCAGCAGCCAGGGAATTTCCCAGTACTTC	TRBJ2-5	TRBV14	-	-
CASSFDSYGDNYGYTF	TGTGCCAGCAGCTTCGACAGCTACGGGGATAACTATGGCTACACCTTC	TRBJ1-2	TRBV5-5	many	-
CASSWTGVMNTEAFF	TGTGCCAGCAGCTGGACAGGGGTGATGAACACTGAAGCTTTCTTT	TRBJ1-1	TRBV7-9	-	TRBD1
CASSLGEREQYF	TGTGCCAGCAGCTTAGGGGAACGAGAGCAGTACTTC	TRBJ2-7	TRBV7-8	-	-
CASSPGLAGGWNEQFF	TGTGCCAGCAGCCCGGGACTAGCGGGAGGGTGGAATGAGCAGTTCTTC	TRBJ2-1	TRBV7-3	once	TRBD2
CASSSAPSGLDNEQFF	TGTGCCAGCAGCTCGGCCCCTAGCGGACTAGACAATGAGCAGTTCTTC	TRBJ2-1	TRBV11-1	many	TRBD2
CASSQVAGMWYF	TGTGCCAGCAGCCAAGTTGCGGGAATGTGGTACTTC	TRBJ2-5	TRBV14	-	-
CASSSDRTANSPLHF	TGCGCCAGCAGCTCGGATAGGACGGCTAATTCACCCCTCCACTTT	TRBJ1-6	TRBV5-1	few	-
CASSAVGRGSNQPQHF	TGTGCCAGCAGTGCAGTGGGCAGGGGTAGCAATCAGCCCCAGCATTTT	TRBJ1-5	TRBV12-3/TRBV12-4	many	-
CATSRGTNEKLFF	TGTGCCACCTCACGGGGAACTAATGAAAAACTGTTTTTT	TRBJ1-4	TRBV10-3	-	-
CASRAHGTGGYEQYF	TGTGCCAGCAGGGCCCACGGGACAGGGGGCTATGAGCAGTACTTC	TRBJ2-7	TRBV11-2	many	TRBD1
CASSGGAAGANVLTF	TGTGCCAGCAGCGGAGGTGCTGCCGGGGCCAACGTCCTGACTTTC	TRBJ2-6	TRBV11-2	few	-
CATSDAPGQGADQPQHF	TGTGCCACCAGTGATGCACCGGGACAGGGGGCCGATCAGCCCCAGCATTTT	TRBJ1-5	TRBV24-1	many	TRBD1
CAWSAKQGETQYF	TGTGCCTGGAGTGCGAAACAGGGGGAGACCCAGTACTTC	TRBJ2-5	TRBV30	many	TRBD1
CASSSRGTTDTQYF	TGTGCCAGCAGTTCCCGGGGAACCACAGATACGCAGTATTTT	TRBJ2-3	TRBV12-3/TRBV12-4	many	-